The 27 T cell receptor beta chains below all came from one sample that was sequenced in a study of T cells in Graves' hyperthyroidism and ophthalmopathy. Amplification yielded TCR beta CDR3 regions, with RNA transcripts as the source. The TCR CDR3 first-round RT-PCR relied on the HTBI primer set. In TCRdb, the multiplex PCR reads were re-called with MiXCR into one record per CDR3 protein. The table lists around 350,000 distinct CDR3 sequences, around 15% of them singletons. Sequenced material: blood. The receptor set was obtained from a woman in her sixties with Graves' ophthalmopathy.

This sequence joins TRBV28 and TRBJ2-7, with D unresolved. The CDR3 runs to 13 residues. V was clipped by 9 bases and J by 3 bases, with 15 bases between them. The V gene's germline CDR1 is MDHEN and CDR2 SYDVKM. The CDR3 DNA is TGTGCCAGTTCCGGGCCCGAGGACTACGAGCAGTACTTC. The encoded protein is CASSGPEDYEQYF.

This clonotype showed up just a few times. Written as DNA, the CDR3 is TGTGCCAGCAACAAAATGGGCACCACCGGGGAGCTGTTTTTT. It translates to CASNKMGTTGELFF. This sequence joins TRBV6-1 and TRBJ2-2; D is uncertain. The CDR3 spans 14 residues. The V end lost 7 bases, the J end lost 4 bases, and 13 bases lay between the germline ends. The germline CDR1 and CDR2 sequences are MNHNS and SASEGT.

For this clonotype: This may be a read error: a much more frequent sequence differs by one nucleotide. J is TRBJ2-7 and V is TRBV28; TRBD2 matches 10 bases. This CDR3 has 14 residues. V lost 3 bases and J lost 6; bases outside the gene matches: 5. In germline, CDR1 is MDHEN, CDR2 SYDVKM. This CDR3 is CASSLSSGSCEQYF. The CDR3, as DNA: TGTGCCAGCAGTTTGTCTAGCGGGAGCTGCGAGCAGTACTTC.

The rearrangement uses TRBV6-2 or TRBV6-3 and TRBJ2-1; 10 bases agree with TRBD2. The CDR3 is made up of 14 amino acids. The V gene end was trimmed by 6 bases and the J gene end by 7 bases; junction bases not matched to a gene: 6. The germline CDR1 and CDR2 sequences are MNHEY and SVGEGT. As DNA, the CDR3 is TGTGCCAGCAGGAGCGGGAGGGCTAGGAATGAGCAGTTCTTC. It yields the protein CASRSGRARNEQFF.

The CDR3 bases are TGTGCCAGCAGCCAGACGTGGACCCAGTACTTC. Its translation is CASSQTWTQYF. The chain employs TRBV6-1 and TRBJ2-5, with D unclear. The germline V and J ends were trimmed by 6 bases and 7 bases, with 9 bases remaining between them. The CDR3 has 11 residues. From germline, CDR1 is MNHNS and CDR2 SASEGT.

This clonotype was counted only a few times. The chain uses TRBV10-1 and TRBJ2-1, with 7 bases identical to TRBD1. Trimming removed 0 bases from V and 3 bases from J; junction bases left unmatched: 5. The V gene's germline CDR1 is WNHNN and CDR2 SYGVQD (reference sequence). This CDR3 has 16 amino acids. CDR3 bases: TGCGCCAGCAGTGAGTCCCGGGCAGGGGGCTACAATGAGCAGTTCTTC. Amino acid sequence: CASSESRAGGYNEQFF.

CDR3 sequence (DNA): TGTGCCAGCAGCTTATTAGGACAGGGAGGTGGCGGCTACACCTTC. Its protein product is CASSLLGQGGGGYTF. This sequence joins TRBV7-2 and TRBJ1-2; 8 bases agree with TRBD1. V lost 2 bases to trimming and J lost 8 bases; unmatched junction nucleotides: 10. From germline, CDR1 is SGHTA and CDR2 FQGNSA. The CDR3 totals 15 residues.

This clonotype was seen many times. V is TRBV12-3 or TRBV12-4 and J is TRBJ2-2, with 9 bases lining up with TRBD2. Trimming cost V 4 bases and J 8 bases; bases outside gene matches: 11. This CDR3 spans 16 amino acids. CDR3 residues: CASSSGTSRMGGELFF. CDR3 nucleotides: TGTGCCAGCAGTTCCGGGACTAGCAGGATGGGAGGGGAGCTGTTTTTT.

There are many counts of this clonotype. The rearrangement uses TRBV20-1 and TRBJ2-3; possibly TRBD2 for D (5 bases). The germline V gene encodes CDR1 DFQATT and CDR2 SNEGSKA (reference sequence). V lost 4 bases and J lost 0, with 11 bases in between. CDR3 size: 14 residues. The CDR3 DNA reads as TGCAGTGCTACTGGACGGGGAAGCACAGATACGCAGTATTTT. Protein: CSATGRGSTDTQYF.

This clonotype was detected many times. CDR3 region: CASSLDWDQPQHF. The CDR3, as DNA: TGTGCCAGCAGCTTAGATTGGGATCAGCCCCAGCATTTT. The chain employs TRBV7-9 and TRBJ1-5; D ambiguous. V shed 1 base and J shed 5 bases, with 6 bases lying between them. Per germline, CDR1 SEHNR and CDR2 FQNEAQ (reference sequence). This CDR3 is 13 amino acids long. Drawing the rest from reference TRBV7-9 and TRBJ1-5, the complete variable domain is DTGVSQNPRHKITKRGQNVTFRCDPISEHNRLYWYRQTLGQGPEFLTYFQNEAQLEKSRLLSDRFSAERPKGSFSTLEIQRTEQGDSAMYLCASSLDWDQPQHFGDGTRLSIL.

The chain recombines TRBV5-8 with TRBJ1-1; D remains unclear. The germline V gene encodes CDR1 SGHTS and CDR2 YDEGEE. The CDR3 is made up of 14 amino acids. The ends were cut back, 4 bases at V and 1 base at J, with 11 bases in the middle. CDR3 DNA: TGTGCCAGCAGCGCATGGACGCAGAACACTGAAGCTTTCTTT. Residues: CASSAWTQNTEAFF.

This clonotype has a count of ten or more. This chain connects TRBV20-1 to TRBJ2-3, with D possibly matching TRBD1 (6 bases). Germline V gene sequence: CDR1 DFQATT, CDR2 SNEGSKA (reference sequence). Trimming took 5 bases from V and 0 from J, leaving 9 bases between them. The CDR3 extends over 13 amino acids. The CDR3 nucleotides read TGCAGTGCTGCCGGGACAAGCACAGATACGCAGTATTTT. This translates into CSAAGTSTDTQYF.

As regards this clonotype: A much larger clone is a single base away; this may be a read error. This chain links TRBV7-9 with TRBJ2-1; no reliable D call. Germline CDR1 SEHNR, CDR2 FQNEAQ (reference sequence). Trimming shortened V by 2 bases and J by 0 bases, and 11 bases separated the two germline ends. This CDR3 contains 16 residues. CDR3 DNA sequence: TGTGCCAGCAGCTTAACGCTTTGGAGCTCCTACAATGAGCAGTTCTTC. Encoded protein: CASSLTLWSSYNEQFF.

The table lists this clonotype with many counts. The chain couples TRBV7-2 to TRBJ1-5, with unresolved D. The CDR3 consists of 15 residues. In germline, CDR1 is SGHTA, CDR2 FQGNSA. With 2 bases removed from V and 0 bases from J, the gap between germline ends came to 8 bases. CDR3 sequence reads: CASSLTWSSNQPQHF. CDR3 coding DNA: TGTGCCAGCAGCTTAACGTGGTCTAGCAATCAGCCCCAGCATTTT.

This clonotype was seen repeatedly, ten times or more. This rearrangement joins TRBV20-1 to TRBJ1-1; a weak D match, TRBD1 (5 bases). The V gene's germline CDR1 is DFQATT and CDR2 SNEGSKA (reference sequence). The ends were cut back, 3 bases at V and 0 bases at J, with 8 bases in the middle. The CDR3 has 13 amino acids. CDR3 protein: CSARQGMNTEAFF. For the CDR3, the DNA is TGCAGTGCTAGGCAGGGCATGAACACTGAAGCTTTCTTT.

The rearrangement links TRBV30 to TRBJ1-6; D remains unclear. The CDR3 is made up of 13 amino acids. Trimming pared 2 bases from V and 0 bases from J, leaving 2 bases between. Germline CDR1 GTSNPN, CDR2 SVGIG (reference sequence). The CDR3 nucleotides read TGTGCCTGGAGTAGCTCCTATAATTCACCCCTCCACTTT. This translates into CAWSSSYNSPLHF.

Only a few counts were recorded for this clonotype. The chain joins TRBV20-1 to TRBJ1-5; a weak D match, TRBD1 (5 bases). CDR1 is DFQATT, CDR2 SNEGSKA, per germline (reference sequence). V lost 3 bases and J 0 bases, leaving 15 bases between the germline ends. The CDR3 contains 16 residues. The CDR3 is CSASNPRGVSNQPQHF. Here the CDR3 DNA reads TGCAGTGCTAGTAACCCCCGGGGCGTTAGCAATCAGCCCCAGCATTTT.

There are many counts of this clonotype. V and J are TRBV7-2 and TRBJ2-2; TRBD2 matches 9 bases. This CDR3 comprises 20 residues. CDR1 is SGHTA, CDR2 FQGNSA, per germline. With V trimmed by 0 bases and J by 5 bases, 16 bases remained unmatched. The CDR3 bases are TGTGCCAGCAGCTTAGCCCGCGGTTTGGGGCTAGCGGGACTAACCGGGGAGCTGTTTTTT. Protein sequence: CASSLARGLGLAGLTGELFF.

The chain links TRBV4-2 to TRBJ1-3; D is possibly TRBD1 (5 bases). Germline V gene data show CDR1 as LGHNA and CDR2 as YNFKEQ. The CDR3 extends over 17 amino acids. The germline V and J ends were trimmed by 3 bases and 7 bases, with 22 bases remaining between them. As DNA, the CDR3 is TGTGCCAGCAGCCAGGATTTCCGGACTCCGAAGGGGAACACCATATATTTT. Its protein product is CASSQDFRTPKGNTIYF.

This clonotype was counted at least ten times. The chain employs TRBV11-2 and TRBJ2-5; 9 bases are shared with TRBD2. Germline V CDR1 and CDR2: SGHAT, FQNNGV. The CDR3 runs to 14 residues. V dropped 1 base and J dropped 5; count of bases not matched to a gene: 2. CDR3: CASSLVAGVETQYF. CDR3 DNA sequence: TGTGCCAGCAGCTTAGTAGCGGGAGTCGAGACCCAGTACTTC.

This clonotype was counted only a few times. V is TRBV24-1 and J is TRBJ1-2; 10 positions agree with TRBD1. This CDR3 has 13 residues. Unmatched junction bases numbered 6, after V lost 7 bases and J lost 8 bases. Germline values: CDR1 KGHDR, CDR2 SFDVKD. CDR3 coding DNA: TGTGCCACCAGGGGGACAGGGGAATCCGGCTACACCTTC. Translated, it gives CATRGTGESGYTF.

This clonotype was seen repeatedly, ten times or more. The chain recombines TRBV7-2 with TRBJ1-6, with D tentatively TRBD1 (6 bases). This CDR3 region has 16 residues. Trimming pared 5 bases from V and 7 bases from J, leaving 18 bases between. Germline CDR1 reads SGHTA; CDR2 reads FQGNSA. The CDR3: CASSRLGARGNSPLHF. The CDR3 DNA reads as TGTGCCAGCAGCCGCCTGGGGGCGCGGGGGAATTCACCCCTCCACTTT.

This clonotype showed up just a few times. V usage is TRBV9 and J usage is TRBJ2-3; unclear D gene. Per germline, CDR1 SGDLS and CDR2 YYNGEE. The CDR3 runs 14 residues. Trimming cost V 3 bases and J 2 bases, with 10 bases left between them. The CDR3 protein is CASSADLYTDTQYF. The CDR3 DNA reads as TGTGCCAGCAGCGCCGATTTATACACAGATACGCAGTATTTT.

The V call is TRBV6-5, the J call TRBJ2-1; no clear D gene. Germline V gives CDR1 MNHEY, CDR2 SVGAGI. The CDR3 runs 15 residues. V gave up 3 bases and J gave up 5 bases, with 14 bases separating them. CDR3 sequence: CASSYGRNLNNEQFF. As DNA, the CDR3 is TGTGCCAGCAGTTATGGAAGGAACTTGAACAATGAGCAGTTCTTC.

This clonotype has at least ten counts. The CDR3 DNA reads TGTGCCAGCAGCTTCTCCTACAGTGGAGACTACGAGCAGTACTTC. It specifies CASSFSYSGDYEQYF. The chain carries TRBV7-2 and TRBJ2-7; D is undetermined. CDR3 size: 15 residues. Germline V gene sequence: CDR1 SGHTA, CDR2 FQGNSA. The ends were cut back, 3 bases at V and 3 bases at J, with 15 bases in the middle.

Written as DNA, the CDR3 is TGTGCCAGCAGCCCGGACCCGCTCAATGTTGATACGCAGTATTTT. Translated: CASSPDPLNVDTQYF. The rearrangement joins TRBV4-2 to TRBJ2-3; D not resolved. The germline gives CDR1 LGHNA, CDR2 YNFKEQ. Trimming shortened V by 4 bases and J by 6 bases, and 17 bases separated the two germline ends. The CDR3 totals 15 residues.

J is TRBJ2-2 and V is TRBV12-5; TRBD2 matches 8 bases. The CDR3 spans 16 residues. Germline V lookup: CDR1 LGHNT, CDR2 FRNRAP. The V gene end was trimmed by 0 bases and the J gene end by 1 base; junction bases not matched to a gene: 1. For the CDR3, the DNA is TGTGCTAGTGGTTTGGTTGCGGGAGGGAACACCGGGGAGCTGTTTTTT. This encodes CASGLVAGGNTGELFF.